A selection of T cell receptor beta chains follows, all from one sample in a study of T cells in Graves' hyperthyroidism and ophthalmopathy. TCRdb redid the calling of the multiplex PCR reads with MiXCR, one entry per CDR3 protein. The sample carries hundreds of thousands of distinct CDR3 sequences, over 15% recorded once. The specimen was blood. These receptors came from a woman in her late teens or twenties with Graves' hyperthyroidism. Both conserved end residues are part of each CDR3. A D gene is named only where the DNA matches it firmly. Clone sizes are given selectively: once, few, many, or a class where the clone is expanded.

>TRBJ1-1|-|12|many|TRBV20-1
TGCAGTGCTAGAGATCTGACGGTTGAAGCTTTCTTT
CSARDLTVEAFF
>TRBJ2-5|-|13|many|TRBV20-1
TGCACTCCCACGAGGGTAGGCCAAGAGACCCAGTACTTC
CTPTRVGQETQYF
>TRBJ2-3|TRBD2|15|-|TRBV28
TGTGCCAGCAGTTCCTGGACTAGCGGCACAGATACGCAGTATTTT
CASSSWTSGTDTQYF
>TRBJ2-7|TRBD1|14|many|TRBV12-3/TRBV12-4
TGTGCCAGCAGCCCTGGGACAGGGGGCTACGAGCAGTACTTC
CASSPGTGGYEQYF
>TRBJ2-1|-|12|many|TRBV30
TGTGCCTGGAGTGTGACCGGCAATGAGCAGTTCTTC
CAWSVTGNEQFF
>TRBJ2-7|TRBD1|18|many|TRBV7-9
TGTGCCAGCAGCTTATCCGGTTGGGATCCGGGACAGTCCTACGAGCAGTACTTC
CASSLSGWDPGQSYEQYF
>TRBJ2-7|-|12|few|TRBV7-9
TGTGCCGTGAGAGGGAGGAGCTACGAGCAGTACTTC
CAVRGRSYEQYF
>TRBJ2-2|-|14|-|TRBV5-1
TGTGCCAGCAGCTACGGGACGAACACCGGGGAGCTGTTTTTT
CASSYGTNTGELFF
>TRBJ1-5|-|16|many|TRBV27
TGTGCCAGCAGTTTATCGATTCCAGGGGTGAATCAGCCCCAGCATTTT
CASSLSIPGVNQPQHF
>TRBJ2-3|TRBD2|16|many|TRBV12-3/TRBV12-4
TGTGCCAGCAGCGGCCCGGCTAGCGGGAGCACAGATACGCAGTATTTT
CASSGPASGSTDTQYF
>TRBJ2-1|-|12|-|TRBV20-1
TGCAGTGCTGACCCTCCACGTCATGAGCAGTTCTTC
CSADPPRHEQFF
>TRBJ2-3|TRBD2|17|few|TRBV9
TGTGCCAGCAGCGTAGACCCTAGCGGGGGATTCAGGGATACGCAGTATTTT
CASSVDPSGGFRDTQYF
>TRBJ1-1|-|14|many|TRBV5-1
TGCGCCAGCAGCTTGGGGCCAGAGAACACTGAAGCTTTCTTT
CASSLGPENTEAFF